This T cell receptor beta chain was found in a study of T cell repertoires in cytomegalovirus infection. TCRdb fed the reads into MiXCR, producing one record per CDR3 protein. The sample contains around 570,000 distinct CDR3 sequences, almost 40% of which appear only once. Whole-study results and caveats: Summed frequency of shared TCR beta families picked out CMV carriers who also had the relevant HLA. Clonotypes of TCR beta that were HLA-C-restricted and CMV-specific dominated the ex vivo response.

In germline, CDR1 is ENHRY, CDR2 SYGVKD. The CDR3 is 11 residues long. Concerning this clonotype: Its antigen is as yet unknown. Sequence at one end of the junction differs from germline and may be a read error.

Here the sequenced sample was cultured PBMCs, taken from culture after CMV antigen stimulation. The chain couples TRBV10-3 to TRBJ1-1; no clear D gene. This clonotype was sampled from a human donor in good health (CMV status not recorded). Some clones in this sample may be carry-over from other donors' samples. CDR3 region: CAISESSTELF. As DNA, the CDR3 is TGTGCCATCAGTGAGTCCTCGACCGAACTCTTT.